The rows below give T cell receptor beta chains drawn from one sample of a study of cytomegalovirus exposure and HLA in healthy donors. The protocol was immunoSEQ multiplex PCR, while the TCRdb copy is restricted to in-frame clones and leaves out a portion. The sample shows some 190,000 clones, roughly four fifths of them seen only once. The sample taken for sequencing was PBMCs. Source of these receptors: a man younger than 30 in good health and CMV-seronegative. Each CDR3 is given with its conserved first and last residue. Fields, in order: V gene, D gene, clone size, J gene, CDR3 DNA, CDR3 protein. The D gene is left open where the match is weak. Expanded clones get a size class; other rows say once, few or many, or leave the size out.

V gene: TRBV28
D gene: NA
clone size: few
J gene: TRBJ2-6
CDR3 DNA: TGTGCCAGCAGGCCCCCAGGGTCTGGGGCCAACGTCCTGACTTTC
CDR3 protein: CASRPPGSGANVLTF

V gene: TRBV4-1
D gene: TRBD1
clone size: few
J gene: TRBJ2-7
CDR3 DNA: TGCGCCAGCAGCCATCCGGGACAGTTGGGCTACGAGCAGTACTTC
CDR3 protein: CASSHPGQLGYEQYF

V gene: TRBV7-9
D gene: TRBD2
clone size: few
J gene: TRBJ2-2
CDR3 DNA: TGTGCCACCGAGACTAGCGGGGGGGCGAACACCGGGGAGCTGTTTTTT
CDR3 protein: CATETSGGANTGELFF

V gene: TRBV6-5
D gene: TRBD2
clone size: NA
J gene: TRBJ2-1
CDR3 DNA: TGTGCCAGCAGTTCCGGGACTAGATCCGCTGAGCAGTTCTTC
CDR3 protein: CASSSGTRSAEQFF

V gene: TRBV6-1
D gene: NA
clone size: NA
J gene: TRBJ1-5
CDR3 DNA: TGTGCCAGCAGTGAATGGAGAACGGCCAATCAGCCCCAGCATTTT
CDR3 protein: CASSEWRTANQPQHF

V gene: TRBV10-2
D gene: NA
clone size: NA
J gene: TRBJ2-7
CDR3 DNA: TGCGCCAGCAGTGATTACAGAGCCTACGAGCAGTACTTC
CDR3 protein: CASSDYRAYEQYF

V gene: TRBV7-9
D gene: NA
clone size: NA
J gene: TRBJ1-5
CDR3 DNA: TGTGCCAGCAGCGCGGATCGTCAGCCCCAGCATTTT
CDR3 protein: CASSADRQPQHF

V gene: TRBV5-6
D gene: NA
clone size: few
J gene: TRBJ2-7
CDR3 DNA: TGTGCCAGTTTACCCGACTGGAGCTCCTACGAGCAGTACTTC
CDR3 protein: CASLPDWSSYEQYF

V gene: TRBV13
D gene: TRBD1
clone size: NA
J gene: TRBJ2-7
CDR3 DNA: TGTGCCAGCAGCTTACGTCAGGGGGCCTACTCCTACGAGCAGTACTTC
CDR3 protein: CASSLRQGAYSYEQYF

V gene: TRBV28
D gene: NA
clone size: NA
J gene: TRBJ2-7
CDR3 DNA: TGTGCCAGCAGTTGGACAACCGACTCCTACGAGCAGTACTTC
CDR3 protein: CASSWTTDSYEQYF

V gene: TRBV4-1
D gene: NA
clone size: few
J gene: TRBJ1-5
CDR3 DNA: TGCGCCAGCAGCCAAGACCCCGCGGGGGGCGGACAACAGCCCCAGCATTTT
CDR3 protein: CASSQDPAGGGQQPQHF

V gene: TRBV7-9
D gene: NA
clone size: NA
J gene: TRBJ2-7
CDR3 DNA: TGTGCCAGCACCTCTCTATCCGTCTCCTACGAGCAGTACTTC
CDR3 protein: CASTSLSVSYEQYF

V gene: TRBV30
D gene: NA
clone size: NA
J gene: TRBJ1-4
CDR3 DNA: TGTGCCTGGAGTACCGGAGCTGATGAAAAACTGTTTTTT
CDR3 protein: CAWSTGADEKLFF

V gene: TRBV5-4
D gene: TRBD2
clone size: NA
J gene: TRBJ2-1
CDR3 DNA: TGTGCCAGCAGCGATCAAGGAGGGACTAGAAACAATGAGCAGTTCTTC
CDR3 protein: CASSDQGGTRNNEQFF

V gene: TRBV4-2
D gene: TRBD2
clone size: NA
J gene: TRBJ2-3
CDR3 DNA: TGTGCCAGCAGCCAAGAGGCCCGCTCTAGCGGATACACAGATACGCAGTATTTT
CDR3 protein: CASSQEARSSGYTDTQYF

V gene: TRBV5-4
D gene: NA
clone size: NA
J gene: TRBJ1-1
CDR3 DNA: TGTGCCAGCAGCCGCGTTGAGGCCACTGAAGCTTTCTTT
CDR3 protein: CASSRVEATEAFF

V gene: TRBV10-3
D gene: TRBD2
clone size: NA
J gene: TRBJ2-3
CDR3 DNA: TGTGCCATCCGGCGGAGTCGGGAGGGGGCAGATACGCAGTATTTT
CDR3 protein: CAIRRSREGADTQYF

V gene: TRBV28
D gene: NA
clone size: NA
J gene: TRBJ2-7
CDR3 DNA: TGTGCCAGCAGTATCCACGGCAGGGGTTCATACGAGCAGTACTTC
CDR3 protein: CASSIHGRGSYEQYF

V gene: TRBV5-1
D gene: TRBD2
clone size: NA
J gene: TRBJ2-2
CDR3 DNA: TGCGCCACCGGGGGGAGTACCTCCGGCGGGGAGCTGTTTTTT
CDR3 protein: CATGGSTSGGELFF

V gene: TRBV2
D gene: TRBD1
clone size: NA
J gene: TRBJ2-7
CDR3 DNA: TGTGCCAGCAGCGATCCCGGGACAGGGGTCTACGAGCAGTACTTC
CDR3 protein: CASSDPGTGVYEQYF

V gene: TRBV4-1
D gene: NA
clone size: few
J gene: TRBJ1-4
CDR3 DNA: TGCGCCAGCAGCCAAGGGGCTCACAGGCCGAATGAAAAACTGTTTTTT
CDR3 protein: CASSQGAHRPNEKLFF

V gene: TRBV5-3
D gene: NA
clone size: NA
J gene: TRBJ2-7
CDR3 DNA: TGTGCCAGAAGCTTTCCTCGGCGGTTGAGCTACGAGCAGTACTTC
CDR3 protein: CARSFPRRLSYEQYF

V gene: TRBV9
D gene: TRBD2
clone size: once
J gene: TRBJ2-2
CDR3 DNA: TGTGCCAGCAGCGTGAGGGTGGGGGGGGTGTACACCGGGGAGCTGTTTTTT
CDR3 protein: CASSVRVGGVYTGELFF

V gene: TRBV11-2
D gene: TRBD2
clone size: NA
J gene: TRBJ2-7
CDR3 DNA: TGTGCCAGCAGCTTAGGGCTAGCGGGGTTCTACGAGCAGTACTTC
CDR3 protein: CASSLGLAGFYEQYF

V gene: TRBV2
D gene: NA
clone size: NA
J gene: TRBJ1-1
CDR3 DNA: TGTGCCAGCAGTGAAGCGGGAGTCCAGAACACTGAAGCTTTCTTT
CDR3 protein: CASSEAGVQNTEAFF

V gene: TRBV6-6
D gene: TRBD1
clone size: NA
J gene: TRBJ1-3
CDR3 DNA: TGTGCCAGCAGTAGTCCCGACAGGGGGCAAGGAAACACCATATATTTT
CDR3 protein: CASSSPDRGQGNTIYF

V gene: TRBV27
D gene: TRBD1
clone size: NA
J gene: TRBJ1-1
CDR3 DNA: TGTGCCAGTTACAGGGGGACAAACACTGAAGCTTTCTTT
CDR3 protein: CASYRGTNTEAFF

V gene: TRBV21-1
D gene: NA
clone size: NA
J gene: TRBJ1-5
CDR3 DNA: TGTGCCAGGTCCAAAATGGGGGGGAGCAATCAGCCCCAGCATTTT
CDR3 protein: CARSKMGGSNQPQHF

V gene: TRBV4-2
D gene: TRBD2
clone size: few
J gene: TRBJ2-1
CDR3 DNA: TGTGCCAGCAGCGCGACCGGGACTAGCGTCAGGGTTGAGCAGTTCTTC
CDR3 protein: CASSATGTSVRVEQFF

V gene: TRBV27
D gene: TRBD1
clone size: NA
J gene: TRBJ1-2
CDR3 DNA: TGTGCCAGCGGCTCCTGGGGGACAGGGGAAAGTGGCTACACCTTC
CDR3 protein: CASGSWGTGESGYTF

V gene: TRBV5-5
D gene: NA
clone size: NA
J gene: TRBJ2-7
CDR3 DNA: TGTGCCAGCAGCCCCCCAGGGGCGCCCTACGAGCAGTACTTC
CDR3 protein: CASSPPGAPYEQYF

V gene: TRBV11-2
D gene: NA
clone size: NA
J gene: TRBJ2-5
CDR3 DNA: TGTGCCAGCAGCTTAGGACAGCCCCAAGAGACCCAGTACTTC
CDR3 protein: CASSLGQPQETQYF

V gene: TRBV4-2
D gene: TRBD2
clone size: few
J gene: TRBJ2-2
CDR3 DNA: TGTGCCAGCAGCCAAGAGGGACTAGAAGGGAACACCGGGGAGCTGTTTTTT
CDR3 protein: CASSQEGLEGNTGELFF

V gene: TRBV18
D gene: TRBD2
clone size: NA
J gene: TRBJ2-7
CDR3 DNA: TGTGCCAGCTCATCTGTAGCGGGAGGGCTCCCCCACGAGCAGTACTTC
CDR3 protein: CASSSVAGGLPHEQYF

V gene: TRBV5-1
D gene: TRBD2
clone size: NA
J gene: TRBJ2-7
CDR3 DNA: TGCGCCAGCAGCTTGACGGGGCGGTTCCCGGGACTAGTCTACGAGCAGTACTTC
CDR3 protein: CASSLTGRFPGLVYEQYF

V gene: TRBV5-3
D gene: TRBD2
clone size: NA
J gene: TRBJ2-4
CDR3 DNA: TGTGCCAGAAGCTTTCTCCCTAGCGGTAAAAACATTCAGTACTTC
CDR3 protein: CARSFLPSGKNIQYF

V gene: TRBV4-2
D gene: TRBD1
clone size: NA
J gene: TRBJ1-6
CDR3 DNA: TGTGCCAGCAGCCAACCCCAATTAGGGGGCGCCGATTATTCACCCCTCCACTTT
CDR3 protein: CASSQPQLGGADYSPLHF

V gene: TRBV5-1
D gene: TRBD1
clone size: once
J gene: TRBJ1-6
CDR3 DNA: TGCGCCAGCAGCCCTTCCGGGACAGGGCTAGGGATAACTAATTCACCCCTCCACTTT
CDR3 protein: CASSPSGTGLGITNSPLHF

V gene: TRBV5-1
D gene: NA
clone size: NA
J gene: TRBJ2-1
CDR3 DNA: TGCGCCAGCAGCTTGGTTCCGGGAGATTACAATGAGCAGTTCTTC
CDR3 protein: CASSLVPGDYNEQFF

V gene: TRBV6-5
D gene: TRBD1
clone size: NA
J gene: TRBJ1-6
CDR3 DNA: TGTGCCAGCGTAGGGACAGCCTCTAATTCACCCCTCCACTTT
CDR3 protein: CASVGTASNSPLHF

V gene: TRBV27
D gene: TRBD2
clone size: NA
J gene: TRBJ2-3
CDR3 DNA: TGTGCCAGCAGTCCCCGACTAGCGGGGGCCACAGATACGCAGTATTTT
CDR3 protein: CASSPRLAGATDTQYF

V gene: TRBV30
D gene: NA
clone size: once
J gene: TRBJ2-7
CDR3 DNA: TGTGCCTGGAGTGTAAGGGGGAACGAGCAGTACTTC
CDR3 protein: CAWSVRGNEQYF

V gene: TRBV25-1
D gene: NA
clone size: NA
J gene: TRBJ1-2
CDR3 DNA: TGTGCCAGCCGGACAGATTCTAACTATGGCTACACCTTC
CDR3 protein: CASRTDSNYGYTF

V gene: TRBV9
D gene: NA
clone size: NA
J gene: TRBJ2-5
CDR3 DNA: TGTGCCAGCAGCGTCGGGTACGAAGAGACCCAGTACTTC
CDR3 protein: CASSVGYEETQYF

V gene: TRBV10-1
D gene: NA
clone size: NA
J gene: TRBJ2-7
CDR3 DNA: TGCGCCAGCAGTGAGTCGCTGAGAGGCGAGCAGTACTTC
CDR3 protein: CASSESLRGEQYF

V gene: TRBV28
D gene: NA
clone size: NA
J gene: TRBJ2-7
CDR3 DNA: TGTGCCAGCAGAGGGGCAGGCGCCTACGAGCAGTACTTC
CDR3 protein: CASRGAGAYEQYF

V gene: TRBV18
D gene: TRBD2
clone size: once
J gene: TRBJ2-5
CDR3 DNA: TGTGCCAGCTCACCGCCAGCTAGCGGAATACAAGAGACCCAGTACTTC
CDR3 protein: CASSPPASGIQETQYF

V gene: TRBV29-1
D gene: NA
clone size: NA
J gene: TRBJ2-3
CDR3 DNA: TGCAGCGTTCGGTCTCCTCTCACAGATACGCAGTATTTT
CDR3 protein: CSVRSPLTDTQYF

V gene: TRBV6-1
D gene: NA
clone size: NA
J gene: TRBJ2-5
CDR3 DNA: TGTGCCAGCCGGGCGGGTCGGGAGACCCAGTACTTC
CDR3 protein: CASRAGRETQYF

V gene: TRBV5-4
D gene: NA
clone size: NA
J gene: TRBJ1-1
CDR3 DNA: TGTGCCAGCAGCCCCGGACGGGGGAGGGAAGCTTTCTTT
CDR3 protein: CASSPGRGREAFF

V gene: TRBV7-3
D gene: NA
clone size: NA
J gene: TRBJ2-5
CDR3 DNA: TGTGCCAGCAGTACACAGGGCGGAGAGACCCAGTACTTC
CDR3 protein: CASSTQGGETQYF

V gene: TRBV2
D gene: NA
clone size: NA
J gene: TRBJ1-2
CDR3 DNA: TGTGCCAGCAGTGAAGGGCTGGGCAGATTCGGCTACACCTTC
CDR3 protein: CASSEGLGRFGYTF

V gene: TRBV9
D gene: NA
clone size: NA
J gene: TRBJ1-4
CDR3 DNA: TGTGCCAGCAGTACGATGGGCACAACTAATGAAAAACTGTTTTTT
CDR3 protein: CASSTMGTTNEKLFF

V gene: TRBV6-5
D gene: NA
clone size: NA
J gene: TRBJ1-1
CDR3 DNA: TGTGCCAGCAGTTACTCCCGGGACACTGAAGCTTTCTTT
CDR3 protein: CASSYSRDTEAFF

V gene: TRBV7-9
D gene: NA
clone size: NA
J gene: TRBJ1-1
CDR3 DNA: TGTGCCAGCAGCCCCGGACTGTACACTGAAGCTTTCTTT
CDR3 protein: CASSPGLYTEAFF